This T cell receptor beta chain originates from a study of regulatory T cells in long-lasting Graves disease. Time point meaning: newly diagnosed GD, antithyroid drugs for less than 3 months. With RNA extracted from PBMCs as input, the TCR library was made. This clonotype has more than one count but fewer than ten. The authors built TCR beta libraries using iRepertoire HTBI primers and Arm-PCR of CDR3 regions. MiXCR, run by TCRdb on the multiplex PCR reads, gives a single entry per CDR3 protein. The top ten clones hold 20% to 25% of a sample with fewer than 550,000 distinct CDR3 sequences, less than 20% of them seen once. This sample also belongs to another study, concerning T cells in Graves' hyperthyroidism and ophthalmopathy.

This sample comprised peripheral blood mononuclear cells (PBMCs), obtained at new diagnosis, from a patient treated with antithyroid drugs. The TCR was taken from a woman under 30 with Graves disease.

The CDR3 DNA follows: TGTGCCAGCCTTCCGGACTTGGGGGGAAATAGCTCCTACGAGCAGTACTTC. Its protein is CASLPDLGGNSSYEQYF. The chain links TRBV28 to TRBJ2-7; perhaps TRBD2 as D (6 bases). The CDR3 is 17 residues long. The V and J ends lost 8 bases and 0 bases respectively, with 23 bases between them. Germline loops: CDR1 MDHEN, CDR2 SYDVKM.